The next 11 T cell receptor beta chains were all read from a single sample in a study of shared clonotypes between healthy human individuals. The data were produced by immunoSEQ multiplex PCR, yet TCRdb's version contains in-frame clones alone and is incomplete. Here the sample spans about 680,000 clones, roughly nine tenths being singletons. As defined, naive CD8 cells were CD45RO-negative and positively selected for CCR7, with terminally differentiated effector memory CD45RA+ cells excluded. The sequenced sample was naive CD8+ T cells sorted from blood. The source is a man aged 25 to 40 in good health.

The V call is TRBV5-6, the J call TRBJ1-4, with 10 nucleotides matching TRBD1. Losses at the gene ends were 3 bases for V and 11 bases for J; bases not matched to a gene: 7. The CDR3 extends over 14 amino acids. Germline CDR1 reads SGHDT; CDR2 reads YYEEEE. The CDR3: CASSSGTGDPKLFF. The CDR3 bases are TGTGCCAGCAGCTCCGGGACAGGGGATCCGAAACTGTTTTTT.

The chain links TRBV28 to TRBJ1-3, with a tentative D call TRBD1 (6 bases). The V gene lost 3 bases and the J gene lost 0 bases, with 12 bases spanning the gap. Germline V gives CDR1 MDHEN, CDR2 SYDVKM. This CDR3 is built from 16 residues. The CDR3 sequence: CASSFSPGDSGNTIYF. DNA of the CDR3: TGTGCCAGCAGTTTTTCCCCAGGGGACTCTGGAAACACCATATATTTT.

The chain couples TRBV10-2 to TRBJ2-7, with 11 positions matching TRBD2. The CDR3 consists of 18 residues. Looked up from germline, CDR1 is WSHSY and CDR2 is SAAADI. The J segment lost 7 bases and the V segment lost 3 bases, leaving 17 bases of the junction unmatched. The CDR3 here is CASSERQVFGTSGLEQYF. The CDR3 bases are TGCGCCAGCAGTGAACGACAGGTATTCGGGACTAGCGGTCTTGAGCAGTACTTC.

J is TRBJ2-1 and V is TRBV5-4, with D possibly being TRBD2 (5 bases). The CDR3 runs to 13 residues. V dropped 6 bases and J dropped 2 bases, with 9 bases sitting between them. Germline V gene data show CDR1 as SGHNT and CDR2 as YYREEE (reference sequence). In DNA form, the CDR3 reads TGTGCCAGCAAGGACTCAACCTACAATGAGCAGTTCTTC. Translating gives CASKDSTYNEQFF.

The rearrangement joins TRBV27 to TRBJ2-5; a possible D gene is TRBD1 (6 bases). V shed 5 bases and J shed 5 bases, with 15 bases lying between them. Germline-derived CDR1 and CDR2 are MNHEY and SMNVEV (reference sequence). The CDR3 has 14 amino acids. The CDR3 DNA is TGTGCCAGCAGTCCAGGGGTTATTTCGGAGACCCAGTACTTC. Its protein product is CASSPGVISETQYF.

The chain is built from TRBV19 and TRBJ2-3; 9 bases line up with TRBD1. The CDR3 consists of 16 residues. The germline V gene has CDR1 LNHDA and CDR2 SQIVND (reference sequence). V shed 5 bases and J 0 bases; nucleotides not matched to a gene: 6. Here the CDR3 DNA reads TGTGCCAGTAGTCCCTACAGGGGGCTTAGCACAGATACGCAGTATTTT. Protein sequence: CASSPYRGLSTDTQYF.

CDR3 DNA: TGTGCCAGCAGTACTAACGACAGGTCGGTCGAATTGAACACTGAAGCTTTCTTT. Encoded protein: CASSTNDRSVELNTEAFF. V usage is TRBV28 and J usage is TRBJ1-1; possible D gene TRBD1, 6 bases. The CDR3 is made up of 18 amino acids. V was cut by 5 bases and J by 0 bases, with 22 bases left in between. CDR1 and CDR2 (germline): MDHEN, SYDVKM.

The chain couples TRBV5-4 to TRBJ2-2, with D uncertain. The CDR3 has 15 residues. V shed 4 bases and J shed 6 bases, with 16 bases lying between them. Germline-derived CDR1 and CDR2 are SGHNT and YYREEE (reference sequence). The CDR3 region has the DNA TGTGCCAGCAGCGACCTTTTAAGCTTCCCCGGGGAGCTGTTTTTT. It is translated as CASSDLLSFPGELFF.

The chain employs TRBV7-7 and TRBJ2-6; D is undetermined. V dropped 4 bases and J dropped 2 bases, with 3 bases sitting between them. Germline V CDR1 and CDR2: SSHAT, FNYEAQ (reference sequence). This CDR3 is built from 13 residues. The CDR3 nucleotides read TGTGCCAGCAGCTCCGCTGGGGCCAACGTCCTGACTTTC. This encodes CASSSAGANVLTF.

V usage is TRBV9 and J usage is TRBJ2-2; D perhaps matches TRBD2 (6 bases). Trimming took 1 base from V and 2 from J, leaving 15 bases between them. Germline V gives CDR1 SGDLS, CDR2 YYNGEE. The CDR3 loop spans 17 amino acids. In nucleotides, the CDR3 is TGTGCCAGCAGCGTACCCAGGGACTTGTCAAACACCGGGGAGCTGTTTTTT. This encodes CASSVPRDLSNTGELFF.

The chain uses TRBV7-9 and TRBJ1-4; the D gene is possibly TRBD1 (6 bases). Trimming took 0 bases from V and 4 from J, leaving 15 bases between them. The CDR3 has 17 residues. The germline CDR1 and CDR2 sequences are SEHNR and FQNEAQ (reference sequence). CDR3 in DNA: TGTGCCAGCAGCTTAGCGGTCCGGACAGAGAATAATGAAAAACTGTTTTTT. Protein product: CASSLAVRTENNEKLFF.